This T cell receptor beta chain is from a study of cytomegalovirus exposure and HLA in healthy donors. This clone was picked up a small number of times. In germline, CDR1 is ENHRY, CDR2 SYGVKD. The J segment lost 2 bases and the V segment lost 3 bases, leaving 4 bases of the junction unmatched. This CDR3 comprises 15 residues. Primers included in the PCR were 60 Vbeta and 13 Jbeta primers. Clones were read by immunoSEQ multiplex PCR, and TCRdb kept only the in-frame ones, dropping some. This sample has some 65,000 clones, with 55% to 75% found just once. What was sequenced was PBMCs. The sequence was obtained from a woman aged 30 to 39 in good health and CMV-seronegative. The chain carries TRBV10-3 and TRBJ2-5, with 9 nucleotides matching TRBD2. The CDR3 region has the DNA TGTGCCATCAGTGACCCAGCGGGGGGTCAAGAGACCCAGTACTTC. Its translation: CAISDPAGGQETQYF.